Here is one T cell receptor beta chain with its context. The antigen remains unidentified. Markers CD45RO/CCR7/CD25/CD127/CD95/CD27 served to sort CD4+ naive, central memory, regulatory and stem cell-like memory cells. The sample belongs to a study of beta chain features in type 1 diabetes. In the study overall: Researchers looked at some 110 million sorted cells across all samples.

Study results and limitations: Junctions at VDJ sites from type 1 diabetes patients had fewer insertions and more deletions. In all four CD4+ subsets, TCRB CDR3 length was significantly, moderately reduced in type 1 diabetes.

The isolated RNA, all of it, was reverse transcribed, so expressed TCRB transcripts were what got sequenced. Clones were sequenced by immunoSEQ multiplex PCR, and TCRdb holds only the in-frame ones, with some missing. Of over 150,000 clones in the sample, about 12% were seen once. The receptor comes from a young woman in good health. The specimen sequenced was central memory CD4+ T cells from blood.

CDR3 residues: CASSPRKGTNQPQHF. CDR3 coding DNA: TGCGCCAGCAGCCCACGGAAAGGGACTAATCAGCCCCAGCATTTT. V and J are TRBV4-3 and TRBJ1-5, with D possibly being TRBD1 (5 bases). Trimming removed 4 bases from V and 4 bases from J, with 14 bases in between. Germline loops: CDR1 LGHNA, CDR2 YSLEER. The CDR3 covers 15 residues.